This entry features one T cell receptor beta chain sequence. The antigen remains undetermined. The data were produced by immunoSEQ multiplex PCR, yet TCRdb's version contains in-frame clones alone and is incomplete. The sample has about 4,000 clones; over 65% are singletons. Germline lookup yields CDR1 SQVTM and CDR2 ANQGSEA. The CDR3 sequence is 11 residues long. The record originates from a study of CD4+ T cells in melanoma. Overall study findings and caveats: Diverse differentiation states were reported for melanoma neoantigen-specific CD4+ T cells.

The receptor was derived from a human donor with melanoma. The J gene is TRBJ1-1, the V gene TRBV29-1; D possibly corresponds to TRBD1 (6 bases). Sequencing was carried out using cells from a culture (not recorded whether cultured in vitro). For the CDR3, the DNA is TGCAGTGGACAGTCGGGGGCTGAAGCTTTCTTT. Translated: CSGQSGAEAFF.